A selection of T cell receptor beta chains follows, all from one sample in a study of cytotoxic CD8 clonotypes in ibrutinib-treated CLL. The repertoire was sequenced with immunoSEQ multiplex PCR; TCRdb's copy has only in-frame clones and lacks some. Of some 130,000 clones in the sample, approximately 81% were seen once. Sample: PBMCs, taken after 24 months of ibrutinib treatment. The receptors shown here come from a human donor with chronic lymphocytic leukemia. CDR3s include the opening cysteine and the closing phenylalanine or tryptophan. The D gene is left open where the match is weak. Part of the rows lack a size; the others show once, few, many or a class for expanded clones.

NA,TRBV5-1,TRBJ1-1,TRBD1,CASGDRENTEAFF,TGCGCCAGCGGGGACAGGGAGAACACTGAAGCTTTCTTT
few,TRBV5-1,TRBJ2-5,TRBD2,CASGATSGGPQETQYF,TGCGCCAGCGGAGCTACTAGCGGGGGGCCCCAAGAGACCCAGTACTTC
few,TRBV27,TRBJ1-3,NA,CASRELSGNTIYF,TGTGCGAGCCGGGAGCTCTCTGGAAACACCATATATTTT
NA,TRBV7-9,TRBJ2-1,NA,CASSRDLYNEQFF,TGTGCCAGCAGCCGGGACTTGTACAATGAGCAGTTCTTC
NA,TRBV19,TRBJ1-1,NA,CATTGGDFGSNTEAFF,TGTGCCACCACGGGAGGGGATTTTGGTTCGAACACTGAAGCTTTCTTT
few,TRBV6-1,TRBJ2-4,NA,CASRRSGTDKNIQYF,TGTGCCAGCAGACGATCCGGGACGGACAAAAACATTCAGTACTTC
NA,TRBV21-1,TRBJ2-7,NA,CASSKAWEGYEQYF,TGTGCCAGCAGCAAAGCCTGGGAGGGTTACGAGCAGTACTTC
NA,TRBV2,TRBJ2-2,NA,CASSEATWSTGELFF,TGTGCCAGCAGTGAGGCCACTTGGAGCACCGGGGAGCTGTTTTTT
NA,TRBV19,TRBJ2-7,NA,CATKSGYEQYF,TGTGCCACCAAATCTGGTTACGAGCAGTACTTC
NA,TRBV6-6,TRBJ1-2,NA,CASSYVEGYGYTF,TGTGCCAGCAGTTACGTGGAGGGGTATGGCTACACCTTC
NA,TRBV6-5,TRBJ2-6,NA,CASSKTGSGANVLTF,TGTGCCAGCAGCAAGACAGGATCTGGGGCCAACGTCCTGACTTTC
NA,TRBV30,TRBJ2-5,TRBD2,CAWTGSGEAQYF,TGTGCCTGGACGGGTAGCGGGGAAGCCCAGTACTTC
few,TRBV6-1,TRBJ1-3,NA,CASSELQGSGNTIYF,TGTGCCAGCAGTGAACTACAGGGATCTGGAAACACCATATATTTT
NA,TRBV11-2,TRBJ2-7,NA,CASSLGLARGTREQYF,TGTGCCAGCAGCTTAGGGTTGGCGAGGGGGACGAGGGAGCAGTACTTC
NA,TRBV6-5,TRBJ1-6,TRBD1,CASQGQRNSPLHF,TGTGCCAGCCAGGGACAGCGTAATTCACCCCTCCACTTT
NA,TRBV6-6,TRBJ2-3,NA,CASSYRTLKQYF,TGTGCCAGCAGTTACCGAACACTCAAGCAGTATTTT
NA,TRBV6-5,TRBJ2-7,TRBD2,CASRSSGGTYEQYF,TGTGCCAGCAGGAGTAGCGGGGGGACCTACGAGCAGTACTTC
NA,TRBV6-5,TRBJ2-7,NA,CASSRDYEQYF,TGTGCCAGCAGTCGGGACTACGAGCAGTACTTC
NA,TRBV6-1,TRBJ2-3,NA,CASSEGQSTDTQYF,TGTGCCAGCAGTGAAGGACAGAGCACAGATACGCAGTATTTT
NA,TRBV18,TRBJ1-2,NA,CASSPWTQRGYTF,TGTGCCAGCTCACCGTGGACGCAAAGGGGCTACACCTTC
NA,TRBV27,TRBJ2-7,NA,CASSKSLGGTGYEQYF,TGTGCCAGCAGTAAGTCCCTTGGCGGGACGGGGTACGAGCAGTACTTC
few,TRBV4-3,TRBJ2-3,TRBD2,CASSQSRGGGVDTQYF,TGCGCCAGCAGCCAGAGCCGCGGCGGGGGGGTGGATACGCAGTATTTT
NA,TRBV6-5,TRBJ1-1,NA,CASCRSRMNTEAFF,TGTGCCAGCTGTAGGAGCAGAATGAACACTGAAGCTTTCTTT
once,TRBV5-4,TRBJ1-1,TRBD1,CASSSEGAATEAFF,TGTGCCAGCAGCTCCGAGGGGGCGGCCACTGAAGCTTTCTTT
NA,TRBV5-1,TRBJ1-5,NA,CASRPGVSNQPQHF,TGCGCCAGCAGGCCCGGGGTGAGCAATCAGCCCCAGCATTTT
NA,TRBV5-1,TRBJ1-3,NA,CASSLGQGIAGNTIYF,TGCGCCAGCAGCTTGGGGCAGGGGATCGCTGGAAACACCATATATTTT
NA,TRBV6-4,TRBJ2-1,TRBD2,CASSDSKWLLAGRNNEQFF,TGTGCCAGCAGTGACTCGAAATGGCTCCTAGCGGGGAGAAACAATGAGCAGTTCTTC
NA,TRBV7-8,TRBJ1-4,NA,CASSLGEGGDEKLFF,TGTGCCAGCAGCTTAGGCGAGGGAGGTGATGAAAAACTGTTTTTT
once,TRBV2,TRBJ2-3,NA,CASSEVRADTQYF,TGTGCCAGCAGTGAAGTCCGGGCAGATACGCAGTATTTT
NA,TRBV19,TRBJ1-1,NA,CASSSRGTEAFF,TGTGCCAGTAGCTCGAGGGGTACTGAAGCTTTCTTT
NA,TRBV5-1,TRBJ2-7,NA,CASSSIRDTYEQYF,TGCGCCAGCAGCTCTATTCGGGACACCTACGAGCAGTACTTC
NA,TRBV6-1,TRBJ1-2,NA,CASSATDSPNYGYTF,TGTGCCAGCAGTGCCACGGACAGCCCCAACTATGGCTACACCTTC
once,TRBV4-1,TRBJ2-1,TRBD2,CASSQESGTSGGAYEQFF,TGCGCCAGCAGCCAAGAATCCGGGACTAGCGGGGGGGCCTATGAGCAGTTCTTC
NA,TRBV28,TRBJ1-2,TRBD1,CASSGRGRGSRLAGYTF,TGTGCCAGCAGTGGTCGGGGCAGGGGGTCCCGCTTAGCTGGCTACACCTTC
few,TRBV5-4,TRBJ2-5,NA,CASSSLPRQETQYF,TGTGCCAGCAGTTCGCTTCCGCGGCAAGAGACCCAGTACTTC
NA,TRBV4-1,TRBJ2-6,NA,CASSQAADRRSGANVLTF,TGCGCCAGCAGCCAAGCAGCAGACAGGAGGTCTGGGGCCAACGTCCTGACTTTC
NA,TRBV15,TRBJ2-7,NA,CATSRDGRVEDEQYF,TGTGCCACCAGCAGAGATGGACGAGTGGAGGACGAGCAGTACTTC
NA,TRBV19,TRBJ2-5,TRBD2,CASSIGLAEQETQYF,TGTGCCAGTAGTATAGGACTAGCGGAGCAAGAGACCCAGTACTTC
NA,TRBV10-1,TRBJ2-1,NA,CASRVGTGNDEQFF,TGCGCCAGCAGAGTGGGAACAGGGAACGATGAGCAGTTCTTC
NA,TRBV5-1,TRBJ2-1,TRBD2,CASSLLSGGTYNEQFF,TGCGCCAGCAGCTTACTTAGCGGGGGGACCTACAATGAGCAGTTCTTC
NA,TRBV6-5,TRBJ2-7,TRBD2,CASSYSRLAGGHEQYF,TGTGCCAGCAGTTACTCCCGACTAGCGGGGGGACACGAGCAGTACTTC
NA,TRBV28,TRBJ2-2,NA,CASQGEGTGELFF,TGTGCCAGCCAGGGGGAGGGAACCGGGGAGCTGTTTTTT
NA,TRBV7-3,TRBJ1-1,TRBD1,CASSPGQGHTEAFF,TGTGCCAGCAGCCCCGGACAGGGCCACACTGAAGCTTTCTTT
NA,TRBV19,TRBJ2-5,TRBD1,CASRDRGQETQYF,TGTGCCAGTAGGGACAGGGGCCAAGAGACCCAGTACTTC
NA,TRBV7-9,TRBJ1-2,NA,CASSLGDYGYTF,TGTGCCAGCAGCTTAGGCGACTATGGCTACACCTTC
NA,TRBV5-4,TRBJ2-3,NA,CASSLGPSWGDTQYF,TGTGCCAGCAGCTTGGGGCCTAGCTGGGGAGATACGCAGTATTTT
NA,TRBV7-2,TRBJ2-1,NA,CASSLVGTHTSGQFF,TGTGCCAGCAGCTTAGTAGGGACCCACACCTCCGGGCAGTTCTTC
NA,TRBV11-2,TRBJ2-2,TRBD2,CASSSLAGPTGELFF,TGTGCCAGCAGTTCATTAGCGGGACCTACCGGGGAGCTGTTTTTT
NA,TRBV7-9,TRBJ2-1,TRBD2,CASSLRTSGANEQFF,TGTGCCAGCAGCTTGAGGACTAGCGGGGCCAATGAGCAGTTCTTC
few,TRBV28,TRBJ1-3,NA,CASSLSGNLPPRYF,TGTGCCAGCAGTTTATCCGGGAACCTCCCCCCTCGGTATTTT
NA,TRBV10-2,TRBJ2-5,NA,CASSETPSVGTQYF,TGCGCCAGCAGTGAGACCCCCTCGGTGGGGACCCAGTACTTC
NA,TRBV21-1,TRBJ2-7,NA,CASSKPGLAGALTYEQYF,TGTGCCAGCAGCAAACCTGGACTAGCGGGGGCCCTAACCTACGAGCAGTACTTC
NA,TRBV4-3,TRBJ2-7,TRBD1,CASSLGDRAYEQYF,TGCGCCAGCAGCCTAGGGGACAGGGCCTACGAGCAGTACTTC
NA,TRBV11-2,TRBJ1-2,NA,CASSLDRVSPGYGYTF,TGTGCCAGCAGCTTAGATCGCGTCAGCCCTGGCTATGGCTACACCTTC